The 2 T cell receptor beta chains below come from one sample, sequenced in a study of T cell responses to AZD1222 COVID-19 vaccine. The repertoire was sequenced with immunoSEQ multiplex PCR; TCRdb's copy has only in-frame clones and lacks some. The table shows 150,000 to 200,000 clones, with about 90% occurring only once. Source: peripheral blood, taken on day 0 of AZD1222 vaccination. These receptors came from an adult in good health.

This clone has only one observation. The V call is TRBV9, the J call TRBJ2-2, with TRBD1 matching 8 bases. This CDR3 is built from 14 residues. Germline V CDR1 and CDR2: SGDLS, YYNGEE. Trimming took 6 bases from V and 3 from J; bases not matched to a gene: 4. CDR3 amino acids: CASNRGVDTGELFF. The CDR3 bases are TGTGCCAGCAACAGGGGGGTGGACACCGGGGAGCTGTTTTTT.

The gene calls are TRBV7-2 and TRBJ2-4; the match to TRBD2 covers 9 bases. This CDR3 is built from 17 residues. Germline loops: CDR1 SGHTA, CDR2 FQGNSA. V lost 7 bases and J lost 0; bases outside the gene matches: 10. The CDR3 DNA reads TGTGCCAGCACCTCGGCGGGGGGGGATTTAGCCAAAAACATTCAGTACTTC. It codes for CASTSAGGDLAKNIQYF.